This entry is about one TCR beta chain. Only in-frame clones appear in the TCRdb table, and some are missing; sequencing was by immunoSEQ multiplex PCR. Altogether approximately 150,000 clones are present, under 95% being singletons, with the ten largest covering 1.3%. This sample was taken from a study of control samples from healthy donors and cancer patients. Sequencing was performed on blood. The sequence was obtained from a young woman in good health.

Written as DNA, the CDR3 is TGTGCCAGCAGTTTGGAGACTATAAACTACGAGCAGTACTTC. Protein sequence: CASSLETINYEQYF. This chain joins TRBV28 and TRBJ2-7, with a tentative D call TRBD2 (5 bases). V lost 3 bases, J lost 3 bases, and 12 bases lay in between. CDR1 is MDHEN, CDR2 SYDVKM, per germline. The CDR3 loop spans 14 amino acids.